Listed here are 10 T cell receptor beta chains from one sample, sequenced in a study of blood T cell repertoires in COVID-19. This table comes from immunoSEQ multiplex PCR, and its TCRdb copy is limited to in-frame clones, with some not included. The sample holds roughly 80,000 clones; around 76% are singletons and the top ten take roughly 15%. The sample consisted of peripheral blood. Receptors were obtained from a human donor in a cohort sampled during active COVID-19.

The chain combines TRBV7-6 with TRBJ2-2; possibly TRBD1 for D (6 bases). The CDR3 extends over 15 amino acids. Trimming shortened V by 1 base and J by 3 bases, and 9 bases separated the two germline ends. Germline CDR1 SGHVS, CDR2 FNYEAQ. In DNA, the CDR3 is TGTGCCAGCAGCTTAGGCACAGGGTACACCGGGGAGCTGTTTTTT. It specifies CASSLGTGYTGELFF.

This clone was recorded a few times. The V and J genes are TRBV7-9 and TRBJ1-1; 8 nucleotides agree with TRBD1. V shed 2 bases and J 4 bases; nucleotides not matched to a gene: 9. CDR3 size: 16 residues. CDR1 is SEHNR, CDR2 FQNEAQ, per germline (reference sequence). The CDR3 is CASSLTGGVLATEAFF. As DNA, the CDR3 is TGTGCCAGCAGCTTAACAGGGGGGGTTTTGGCCACTGAAGCTTTCTTT.

This clone appeared once. The chain couples TRBV27 to TRBJ2-7, with TRBD1 as a possible D gene (6 bases). The V gene's germline CDR1 is MNHEY and CDR2 SMNVEV (reference sequence). Between the trimmed V and J ends, which lost 5 bases and 3 bases, there was a span of 14 bases. The CDR3 length is 14 residues. The CDR3 loop is CASSEPGQLYEQYF. In DNA, the CDR3 is TGTGCCAGCAGTGAACCGGGACAACTCTACGAGCAGTACTTC.

The CDR3 DNA follows: TGCGCCAGCAGCTTGGTGGGACAGGGCGGAAACACCATATATTTT. This gives the protein CASSLVGQGGNTIYF. This chain joins TRBV5-1 and TRBJ1-3; 9 bases agree with TRBD1. The CDR3 runs to 15 residues. Trimming cost V 0 bases and J 4 bases; bases outside gene matches: 2. Germline CDR1 SGHRS, CDR2 YFSETQ.

This clone appeared a single time. This rearrangement joins TRBV9 to TRBJ1-3; D is perhaps TRBD1 (6 bases). From germline, CDR1 is SGDLS and CDR2 YYNGEE. The CDR3 is made up of 14 amino acids. Trimming removed 3 bases at V and 0 bases at J, with 7 bases between. The CDR3 coding sequence is TGTGCCAGCAGCGGGACAGCCTCTGGAAACACCATATATTTT. It translates to CASSGTASGNTIYF.

This clone has at least ten counts. This chain uses TRBV4-1 with TRBJ1-1; D gene unclear. Germline loops: CDR1 MGHRA, CDR2 YSYEKL. CDR3 length: 15 residues. V lost 4 bases and J lost 4, with 16 bases in between. CDR3 sequence: CASSPLSGSSTEAFF. CDR3 nucleotides: TGCGCCAGCAGCCCCTTAAGCGGTTCGAGCACTGAAGCTTTCTTT.

The chain links TRBV4-1 to TRBJ2-7, with TRBD2 matching 8 bases. With V trimmed by 4 bases and J by 3 bases, 8 bases remained unmatched. CDR3 length: 15 amino acids. Germline V gives CDR1 MGHRA, CDR2 YSYEKL. The CDR3: CASSLLSGADYEQYF. In DNA form, the CDR3 reads TGCGCCAGCAGCCTCCTTAGCGGGGCCGACTACGAGCAGTACTTC.

Written as DNA, the CDR3 is TGTGCCAGCAGCCAAAGGGGGGGCTATGGCTACACCTTC. It encodes CASSQRGGYGYTF. This chain links TRBV7-2 with TRBJ1-2; maybe TRBD1 (6 bases). The germline V gene has CDR1 SGHTA and CDR2 FQGNSA. The germline V and J ends were trimmed by 5 bases and 4 bases, with 11 bases remaining between them. CDR3 length: 13 amino acids.

The chain recombines TRBV4-3 with TRBJ1-2; possible D gene TRBD1, 5 bases. Germline V lookup: CDR1 LGHNA, CDR2 YSLEER. Trimming took 0 bases from V and 6 from J, leaving 17 bases between them. The CDR3 totals 16 residues. CDR3 sequence (DNA): TGCGCCAGCAGCCAAGAATTCCTTACGGGGGTTGATGGCTACACCTTC. Its translation: CASSQEFLTGVDGYTF.

The CDR3 here is CATKREGNTGELFF. Written as DNA, the CDR3 is TGTGCCACAAAGCGGGAGGGGAACACCGGGGAGCTGTTTTTT. The chain couples TRBV10-3 to TRBJ2-2, with 10 bases lining up with TRBD2. Germline V gene data show CDR1 as ENHRY and CDR2 as SYGVKD. V shed 10 bases, J shed 1 base, and the junction held 3 bases outside the gene matches. The CDR3 is made up of 14 amino acids.